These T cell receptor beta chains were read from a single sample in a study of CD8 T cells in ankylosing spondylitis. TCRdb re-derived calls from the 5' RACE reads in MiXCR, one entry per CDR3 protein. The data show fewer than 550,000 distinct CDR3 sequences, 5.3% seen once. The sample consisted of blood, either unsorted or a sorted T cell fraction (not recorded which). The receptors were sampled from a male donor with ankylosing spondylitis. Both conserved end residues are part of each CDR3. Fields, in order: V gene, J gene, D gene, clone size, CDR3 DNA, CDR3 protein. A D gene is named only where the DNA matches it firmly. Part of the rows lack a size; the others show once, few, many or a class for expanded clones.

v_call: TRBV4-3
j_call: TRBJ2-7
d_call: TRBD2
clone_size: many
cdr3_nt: TGCGCCAGCAGCCAATTAGCGGGACTCTCCTACGAGCAGTACTTC
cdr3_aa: CASSQLAGLSYEQYF

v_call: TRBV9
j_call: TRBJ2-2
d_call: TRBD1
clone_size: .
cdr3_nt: TGTGCCAGCAGCGAAGCCGGGACAGGGGCCGGGGAGCTGTTTTTT
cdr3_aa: CASSEAGTGAGELFF

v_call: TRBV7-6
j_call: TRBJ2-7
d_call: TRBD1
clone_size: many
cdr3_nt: TGTGCCAGCAGCTTAGTAGGGACAGGGCTCGACGAGCAGTACTTC
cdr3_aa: CASSLVGTGLDEQYF

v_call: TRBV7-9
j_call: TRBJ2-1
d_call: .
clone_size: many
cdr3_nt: TGTGCCAGCACACGAAAGATCGGGGTTCATGAGCAGTTCTTC
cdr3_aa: CASTRKIGVHEQFF

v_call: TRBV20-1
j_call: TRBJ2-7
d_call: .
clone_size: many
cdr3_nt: TGCAGTGCTAGAGATCCTTCATTCCCCCGGGAGCAGTACTTC
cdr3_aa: CSARDPSFPREQYF

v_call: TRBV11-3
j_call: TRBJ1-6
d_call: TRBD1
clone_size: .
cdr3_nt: TGTGCCAGCAGCGCAGGGACAGGTGATTCACCCCTCCACTTT
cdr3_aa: CASSAGTGDSPLHF

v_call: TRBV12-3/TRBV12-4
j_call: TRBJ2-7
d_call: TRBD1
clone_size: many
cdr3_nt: TGTGCCAGCAGTTTTGGGACAGCCTACGAGCAGTACTTC
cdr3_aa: CASSFGTAYEQYF

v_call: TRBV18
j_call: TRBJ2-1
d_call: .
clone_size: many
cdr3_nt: TGTGCCAGCTCACCCCCCGACAGGGTCGGGGGGAATGAGCAGTTCTTC
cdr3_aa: CASSPPDRVGGNEQFF

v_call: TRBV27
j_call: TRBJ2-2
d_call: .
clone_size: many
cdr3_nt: TGTGCCAGCAGTTTCGGAGACACCGGGGAGCTGTTTTTT
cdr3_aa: CASSFGDTGELFF

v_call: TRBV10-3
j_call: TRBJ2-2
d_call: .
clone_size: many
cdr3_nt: TGTGCCATCAGCTCTCACTCGGGGGCGAGGGGCACCGGGGAGCTGTTTTTT
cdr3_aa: CAISSHSGARGTGELFF

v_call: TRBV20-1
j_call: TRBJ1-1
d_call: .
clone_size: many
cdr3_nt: TGCAGTGCTACACACAGGGCTTTTGAAGCTTTCTTT
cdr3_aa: CSATHRAFEAFF

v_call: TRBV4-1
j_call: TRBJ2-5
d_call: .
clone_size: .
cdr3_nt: TGCGCCAGCAGCCTGTCCACAGTGCGAGTCGGTCGGGAGACCCAGTACTTC
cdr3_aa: CASSLSTVRVGRETQYF

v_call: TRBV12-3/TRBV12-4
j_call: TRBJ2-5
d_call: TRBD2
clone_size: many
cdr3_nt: TGTGCCAGCAGTTTAGGGGGAGGGCAAGAGACCCAGTACTTC
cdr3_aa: CASSLGGGQETQYF

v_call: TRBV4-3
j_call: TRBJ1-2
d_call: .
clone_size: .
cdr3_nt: TGCGCCAGCAGCCAAGATTCCGATGCCCGCACCTTC
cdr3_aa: CASSQDSDARTF

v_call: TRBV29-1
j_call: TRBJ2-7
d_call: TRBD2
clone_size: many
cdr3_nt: TGCAGCGTTGATCAGGGGTCTAGCGGGAGTTACGAGCAGTACTTC
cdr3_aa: CSVDQGSSGSYEQYF

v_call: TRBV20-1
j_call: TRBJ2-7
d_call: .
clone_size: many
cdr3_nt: TGCAGTGCTAGAGATCTGAACTCTTACGAGCAGTACTTC
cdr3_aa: CSARDLNSYEQYF

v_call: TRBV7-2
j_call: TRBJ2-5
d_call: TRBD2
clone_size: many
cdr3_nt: TGTGCCAGCACCGACGGCGGGGGACTCGGTGTGACCCAGTACTTC
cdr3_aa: CASTDGGGLGVTQYF

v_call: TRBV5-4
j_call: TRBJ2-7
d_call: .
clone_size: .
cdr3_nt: TGTGCCAGCAGCCAGGGGCAGGGGTCTGCTGGGTCCTACGAGCAGTACTTC
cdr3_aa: CASSQGQGSAGSYEQYF

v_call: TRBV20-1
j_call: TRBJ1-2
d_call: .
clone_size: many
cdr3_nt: TGCAGTGCTACCCGAAAAACCATCGAGGGCTACACCTTC
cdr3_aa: CSATRKTIEGYTF

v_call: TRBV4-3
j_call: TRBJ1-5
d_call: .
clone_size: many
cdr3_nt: TGCGCCAGCAGCCTGGAACAGGGTCAGCCCCAGCATTTT
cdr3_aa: CASSLEQGQPQHF

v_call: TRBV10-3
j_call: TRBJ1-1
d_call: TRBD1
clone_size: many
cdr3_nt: TGTGCCATCAGTGGGGTGACAGGGTTGAACACTGAAGCTTTCTTT
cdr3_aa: CAISGVTGLNTEAFF

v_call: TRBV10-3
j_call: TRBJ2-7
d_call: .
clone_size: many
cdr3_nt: TGTGCCATCAGTATATCAGGGATCTACGACGAGCAGTACTTC
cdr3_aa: CAISISGIYDEQYF

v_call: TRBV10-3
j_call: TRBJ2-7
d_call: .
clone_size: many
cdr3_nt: TGTGCCATCAGTGACGTCGGACTCTCAGAGGAGCAGTACTTC
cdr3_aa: CAISDVGLSEEQYF

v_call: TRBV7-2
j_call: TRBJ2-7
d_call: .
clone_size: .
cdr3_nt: TGTGCCAGCAGCTTTGCCCCAGGGGACGAGCAGTACTTC
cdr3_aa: CASSFAPGDEQYF

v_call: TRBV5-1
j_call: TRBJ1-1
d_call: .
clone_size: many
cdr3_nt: TGCGCCAGCAGCTACGAGCCGGCCAGAACTGAAGCTTTCTTT
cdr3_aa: CASSYEPARTEAFF

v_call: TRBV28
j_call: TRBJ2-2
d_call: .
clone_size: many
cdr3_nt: TGTGCCAGCAGACCATTCGAGAGGGGGACCGGGGAGCTGTTTTTT
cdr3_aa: CASRPFERGTGELFF

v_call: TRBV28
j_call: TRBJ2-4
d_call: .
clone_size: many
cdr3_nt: TGTGCCAGCAGTATTAGATCTACCAAAAACATTCAGTACTTC
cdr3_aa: CASSIRSTKNIQYF

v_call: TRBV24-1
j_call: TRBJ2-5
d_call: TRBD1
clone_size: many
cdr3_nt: TGTGCCACCAGTGATTTCCCCGGGACAGGGGGCCGAGAGACCCAGTACTTC
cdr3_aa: CATSDFPGTGGRETQYF

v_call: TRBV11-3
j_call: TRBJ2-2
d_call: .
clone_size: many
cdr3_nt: TGTGCCAGCAGCCCCAGACAGGGCGGAGGGGCTTCGAACACCGGGGAGCTGTTTTTT
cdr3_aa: CASSPRQGGGASNTGELFF

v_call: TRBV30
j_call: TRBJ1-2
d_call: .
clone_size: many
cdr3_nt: TGTGCCTGGAGTGTCATCGTCGACTATGGCTACACCTTC
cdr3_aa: CAWSVIVDYGYTF

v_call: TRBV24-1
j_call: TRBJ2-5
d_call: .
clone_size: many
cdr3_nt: TGTGCCACCAGTGATTTGCAGGGGTCTGGAGAGACCCAGTACTTC
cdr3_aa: CATSDLQGSGETQYF

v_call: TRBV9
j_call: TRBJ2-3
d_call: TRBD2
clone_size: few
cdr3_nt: TGTGCCAGCACCGGCGGGGGGGTCACAGATACGCAGTATTTT
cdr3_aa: CASTGGGVTDTQYF

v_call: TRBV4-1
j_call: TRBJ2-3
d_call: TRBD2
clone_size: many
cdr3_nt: TGCGCCAGCAGCCGCGGACTAGCGCCAACAGATACGCAGTATTTT
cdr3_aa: CASSRGLAPTDTQYF

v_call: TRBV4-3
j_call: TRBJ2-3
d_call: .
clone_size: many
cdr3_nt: TGCGCCAGCAGCCTGAAAGTGTCTTGGGGCGCCGAGGGCGCAGATACGCAGTATTTT
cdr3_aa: CASSLKVSWGAEGADTQYF

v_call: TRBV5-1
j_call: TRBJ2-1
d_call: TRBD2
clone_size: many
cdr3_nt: TGCGCCAGCGGGATAGCGGGTGGCTCCTACAATGAGCAGTTCTTC
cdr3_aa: CASGIAGGSYNEQFF

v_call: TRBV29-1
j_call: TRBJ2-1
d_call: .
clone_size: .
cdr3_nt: TGCAGCGTGCGACTCTACAATGAGCAGTTCTTC
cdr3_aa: CSVRLYNEQFF

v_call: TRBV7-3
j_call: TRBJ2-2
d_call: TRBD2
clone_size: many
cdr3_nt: TGTGCCAGCAGCTCGACTAGCGCGGGGGAGCTGTTTTTT
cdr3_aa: CASSSTSAGELFF

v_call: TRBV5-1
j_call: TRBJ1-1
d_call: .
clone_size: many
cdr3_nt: TGCGCCAGCAGCTTCTCCCGTACGGGGGCGGACACTGAAGCTTTCTTT
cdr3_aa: CASSFSRTGADTEAFF

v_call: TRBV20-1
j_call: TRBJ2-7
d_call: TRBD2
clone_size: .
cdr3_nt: TGCAGTGCTACCGGGACTAGCGGGAGTCTCTACGAGCAGTACTTC
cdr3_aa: CSATGTSGSLYEQYF

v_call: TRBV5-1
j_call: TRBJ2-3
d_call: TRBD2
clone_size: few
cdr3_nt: TGCGCCAGCAGCAAGGGACTAGCGGGAGAGACAGATACGCAGTATTTT
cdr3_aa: CASSKGLAGETDTQYF

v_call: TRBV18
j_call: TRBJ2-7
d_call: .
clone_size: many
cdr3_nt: TGTGCCAGCTCAAGAACAGGTACCTCCGACGAGCAGTACTTC
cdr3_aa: CASSRTGTSDEQYF

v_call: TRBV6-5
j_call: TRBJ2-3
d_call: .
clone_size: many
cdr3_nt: TGTGCCAGCAGTTACTGGGGGTCTCGCCCAGATACGCAGTATTTT
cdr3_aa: CASSYWGSRPDTQYF

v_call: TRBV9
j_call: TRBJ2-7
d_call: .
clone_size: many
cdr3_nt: TGTGCCAGCAGCGTAGAACGGGACGGGGAGCAGTACTTC
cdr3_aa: CASSVERDGEQYF

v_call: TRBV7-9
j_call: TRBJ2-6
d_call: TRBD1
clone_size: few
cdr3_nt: TGTGCCAGCAGCTCGGACAGGGGGAGGTCTGGGGCCAACGTCCTGACTTTC
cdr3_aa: CASSSDRGRSGANVLTF

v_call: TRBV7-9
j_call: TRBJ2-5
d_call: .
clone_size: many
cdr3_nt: TGTGCCAGCAGCCACGGCGGCAGGGAGGAGACCCAGTACTTC
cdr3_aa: CASSHGGREETQYF

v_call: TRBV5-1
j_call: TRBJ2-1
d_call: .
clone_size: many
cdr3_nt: TGCGCCAGCAGCTCGGTTACGAGCTCCTACAATGAGCAGTTCTTC
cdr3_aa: CASSSVTSSYNEQFF

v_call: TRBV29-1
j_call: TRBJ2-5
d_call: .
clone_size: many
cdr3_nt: TGCAGCGCCCAGCTAGGGCGGATGGAGACCCAGTACTTC
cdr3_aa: CSAQLGRMETQYF

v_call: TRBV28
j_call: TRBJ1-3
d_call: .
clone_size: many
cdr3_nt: TGTGCCAGCAGTTTGAGCCTTTATGGAAACACCATATATTTT
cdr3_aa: CASSLSLYGNTIYF

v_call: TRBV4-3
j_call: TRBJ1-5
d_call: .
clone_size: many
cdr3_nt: TGCGCCAGCAGCCAAGAGAGTTTCTTCACTTCGGATCAGCCCCAGCATTTT
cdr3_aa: CASSQESFFTSDQPQHF

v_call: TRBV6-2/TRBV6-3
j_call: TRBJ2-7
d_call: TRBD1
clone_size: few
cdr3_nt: TGTGCCAGCAGTTACTACCCGATCGGACAGGGGACCTACGAGCAGTACTTC
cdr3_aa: CASSYYPIGQGTYEQYF

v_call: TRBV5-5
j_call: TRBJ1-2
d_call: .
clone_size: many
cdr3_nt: TGTGCCAGCAGCTTGCCTACAGACTATGGCTACACCTTC
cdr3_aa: CASSLPTDYGYTF

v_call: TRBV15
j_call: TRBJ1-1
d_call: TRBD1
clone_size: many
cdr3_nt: TGTGCCACCAGCAGAGGACAGGGACTTTCGATGAACACTGAAGCTTTCTTT
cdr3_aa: CATSRGQGLSMNTEAFF

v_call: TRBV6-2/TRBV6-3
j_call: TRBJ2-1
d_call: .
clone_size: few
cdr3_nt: TGTGCCAGCAGTTACAGGGGGGACTCGGAGCAGTTCTTC
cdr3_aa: CASSYRGDSEQFF

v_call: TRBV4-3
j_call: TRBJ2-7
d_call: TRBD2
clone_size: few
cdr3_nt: TGCGCCAGCAGCCAACAAGCGGGAGCCTACGAGCAGTACTTC
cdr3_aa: CASSQQAGAYEQYF